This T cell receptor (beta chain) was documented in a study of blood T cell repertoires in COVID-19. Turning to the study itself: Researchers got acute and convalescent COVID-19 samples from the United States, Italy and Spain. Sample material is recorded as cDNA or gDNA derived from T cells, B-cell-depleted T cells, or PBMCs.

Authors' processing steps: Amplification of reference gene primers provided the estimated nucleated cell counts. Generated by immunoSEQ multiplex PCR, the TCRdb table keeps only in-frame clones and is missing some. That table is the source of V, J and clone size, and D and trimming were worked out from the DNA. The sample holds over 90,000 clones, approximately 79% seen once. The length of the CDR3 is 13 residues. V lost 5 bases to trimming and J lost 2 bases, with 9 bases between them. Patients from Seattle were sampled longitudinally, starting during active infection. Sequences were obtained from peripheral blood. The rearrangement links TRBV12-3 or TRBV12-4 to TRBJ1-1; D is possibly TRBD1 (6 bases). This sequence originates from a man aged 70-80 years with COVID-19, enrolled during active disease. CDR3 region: CASSPGVNTEAFF. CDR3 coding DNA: TGTGCCAGCAGTCCAGGGGTAAACACTGAAGCTTTCTTT.